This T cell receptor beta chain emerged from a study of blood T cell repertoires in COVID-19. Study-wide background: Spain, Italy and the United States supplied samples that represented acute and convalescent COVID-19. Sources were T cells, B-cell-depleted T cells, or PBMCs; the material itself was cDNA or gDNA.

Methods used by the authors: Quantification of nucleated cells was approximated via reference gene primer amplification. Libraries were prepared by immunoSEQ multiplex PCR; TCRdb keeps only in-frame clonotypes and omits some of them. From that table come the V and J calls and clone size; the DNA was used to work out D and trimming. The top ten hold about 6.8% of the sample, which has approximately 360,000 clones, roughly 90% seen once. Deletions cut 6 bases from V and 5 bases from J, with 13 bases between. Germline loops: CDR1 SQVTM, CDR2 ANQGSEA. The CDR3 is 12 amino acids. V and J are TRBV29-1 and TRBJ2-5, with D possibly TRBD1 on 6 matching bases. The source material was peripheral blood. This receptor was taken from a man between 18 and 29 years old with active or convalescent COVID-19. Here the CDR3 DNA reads TGCAGCGTAAAACAGGGCGGGGAGACCCAGTACTTC. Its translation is CSVKQGGETQYF.